This section outlines one T cell receptor (beta chain) sequence together with its context. This clone has just one count. Its antigen is still unknown. No much larger clone exists at a distance of one base, and base qualities are not known. TCRbeta CDR3 regions were amplified from genomic DNA by means of the immunoSEQ Assay, a bias-controlled multiplex PCR. The authors' pipeline ran thus. The number of nucleated cells in each sample was estimated from the amplification of reference gene primers within the assay. To quantify the absolute abundance of each unique TCRbeta CDR3 rearrangement, sequence reads were collapsed and filtered. For each sample, productive Simpson clonality was calculated as the square root of Simpson's diversity index over productive rearrangements. In its TCRdb copy, this immuneACCESS table keeps in-frame sequences only and misses some clones. Where compared with another copy, unresolved V genes explain less than half of these, and the others have no known cause. V, J and clone size derive from that table, while D and trimming were established from the DNA sequence. Across this sample there are fewer than 100,000 clones, with over 75% seen only once. 4.9% of the sample is in the top ten clones.

The data were obtained in a study of blood T cell repertoires in COVID-19 (dated by TCRdb to 2018 to 2020). Background on the whole study: Samples from collaborators originated in the United States, Italy and Spain and spanned both the acute and convalescent phases of COVID-19. The material from the prospective study consisted of cDNA or gDNA derived from T cells, B-cell-depleted T cells, or PBMCs. Deeply sampled blood TCRbeta repertoires from subjects exposed to, actively infected with, or recovered from COVID-19 were included in the dataset. The repertoires were released in a freely available public database meant as a resource for research on the immune response to SARS-CoV-2. The samples were drawn from the first 160 participants of the ongoing ImmuneRACE study and from 950 to 1,500 subjects provided by 6 global collaborators. Nearly every sample came with metadata listing a de-identified subject ID, COVID-19 status, age in years and sex. Where available, HLA class I and class II types were taken from metadata supplied by the sample provider and were not determined by assay-based typing.

The collaborating institutions used their own protocols to collect whole blood in K2EDTA tubes. For TCRbeta analysis, collaborators shipped samples as frozen whole blood, isolated PBMCs, or DNA extracted from either of those sample types. Findings and caveats that apply to the study as a whole: Clinical and demographic metadata were provided uncurated, with the amount varying by source and participant.

Here V drops 5 bases and J drops 4 bases, and the junction holds 4 bases not matched to any gene. Measured from the cysteine to the phenylalanine, the CDR3 is 15 residues long. Solely the CDR3 DNA is kept, with 45 bases framed from the first base. The germline V gene (reference sequence) specifies SEHNR as CDR1 and FQNEAQ as CDR2. The source material was peripheral blood. The sequence was obtained from a woman of 80 years or more with acute or convalescent COVID-19. The rearranged chain carries TRBV7-9 and TRBJ1-4; 10 central bases correspond to TRBD1. CDR3 region: CASSLGTGVNEKLFF. Here is the DNA: TGTGCCAGCAGCCTAGGGACAGGGGTTAATGAAAAACTGTTTTTT.